This T cell receptor beta chain was captured in a study of CD8 T cells in Susac syndrome. This clonotype was recorded once. Looked up from germline, CDR1 is MNHEY and CDR2 is SVGAGI. CDR3 length: 16 residues. V lost 0 bases and J lost 6; bases outside the gene matches: 7. CD8+ and CD4+ T cells were negatively isolated; TEMRA cells were FACS-enriched. Reverse transcription of 0.5 to 1 ug RNA was performed with random hexamers. TCRdb recomputed calls from the immunoSEQ multiplex PCR reads with MiXCR, one row per CDR3 protein. The sample includes around 70,000 distinct CDR3 sequences, approximately 96% seen only once; the top ten take 0.56%.

The sequence was obtained from a human donor with multiple sclerosis. The sequenced sample was CD8+ T cells from PBMCs. V is TRBV6-5 and J is TRBJ2-7, with 11 positions matching TRBD2. The CDR3 spells CASSYSFSGRGLEQYF. In DNA form, the CDR3 reads TGTGCCAGCAGTTACTCCTTTAGCGGGAGGGGGCTCGAGCAGTACTTC.